The 12 T cell receptor beta chains in this list originate from one sample, sequenced in a study of T cells in Graves' hyperthyroidism and ophthalmopathy. The TCR beta CDR3 regions underwent amplification using RNA transcripts as the source. A first-round RT-PCR of the TCR CDR3 used the HTBI primer set. One entry per CDR3 protein, called by TCRdb with MiXCR from the multiplex PCR reads. The table shows 300,000 to 450,000 distinct CDR3 sequences, with roughly an eighth occurring only once. The source material was blood. The origin of the receptors is a woman between 18 and 29 years old with Graves' hyperthyroidism.

This chain links TRBV2 with TRBJ2-7, with TRBD1 matching over 10 bases. Trimming removed 4 bases from V and 6 bases from J; junction bases left unmatched: 6. This CDR3 is 14 amino acids long. Germline V gene lookup returns CDR1 SNHLY and CDR2 FYNNEI. The CDR3 loop is CASSGRDRGSEQYF. DNA of the CDR3: TGTGCCAGCAGTGGCCGGGACAGGGGAAGCGAGCAGTACTTC. Together with reference TRBV2 and TRBJ2-7, the CDR3 gives the full variable domain: EPEVTQTPSHQVTQMGQEVILRCVPISNHLYFYWYRQILGQKVEFLVSFYNNEISEKSEIFDDQFSVERPDGSNFTLKIRSTKLEDSAMYFCASSGRDRGSEQYFGPGTRLTVT.

The chain's CDR3 is CASSPGATNTEAFF. Written as DNA, the CDR3 is TGTGCCAGCTCACCGGGGGCTACGAACACTGAAGCTTTCTTT. The chain employs TRBV18 and TRBJ1-1; D is possibly TRBD1 (6 bases). The CDR3 is 14 residues long. Germline CDR1 is KGHSH and CDR2 is LQKENI. The germline V and J ends were trimmed by 3 bases and 1 base, with 9 bases remaining between them.

At least ten counts were recorded for this clonotype. V is TRBV29-1 and J is TRBJ1-2; possibly TRBD1 for D (5 bases). Germline lookup yields CDR1 SQVTM and CDR2 ANQGSEA. The CDR3 covers 15 residues. V was cut by 7 bases and J by 4 bases, with 22 bases left in between. The CDR3 sequence: CSAQGSGKGGYGYTF. The DNA of the CDR3 is TGCAGCGCCCAGGGATCGGGCAAGGGAGGCTATGGCTACACCTTC.

This clonotype was seen many times. This chain connects TRBV12-3 or TRBV12-4 to TRBJ2-3, with unresolved D. The CDR3 has 16 amino acids. Trimming stripped 6 bases from V and 2 bases from J, with 18 bases between. CDR3 protein: CASSPSIQSNTDTQYF. The CDR3 bases are TGTGCCAGCAGCCCTTCTATCCAGAGCAACACAGATACGCAGTATTTT.

This clonotype was recorded many times. The gene calls are TRBV29-1 and TRBJ2-1; 9 bases line up with TRBD2. Losses at the gene ends were 7 bases for V and 3 bases for J; bases not matched to a gene: 4. The CDR3 consists of 13 residues. Germline V CDR1 and CDR2: SQVTM, ANQGSEA. CDR3 bases: TGCAGCGCCCTAGCGGGATACTACAATGAGCAGTTCTTC. Translation: CSALAGYYNEQFF.

The V call is TRBV6-5, the J call TRBJ2-3; TRBD2 agrees at 8 bases. From germline, CDR1 is MNHEY and CDR2 SVGAGI. Germline trimming cut 2 bases from V and 1 base from J; bases unmatched to any gene: 14. This CDR3 has 19 residues. The CDR3 spells CASSYPAPTSGSRTDTQYF. The CDR3 coding sequence is TGTGCCAGCAGTTACCCGGCCCCGACAAGCGGGAGTCGCACAGATACGCAGTATTTT.

This clonotype was detected only a few times. This chain joins TRBV20-1 and TRBJ2-5; 11 bases are a match to TRBD2. Germline CDR1 is DFQATT and CDR2 is SNEGSKA (reference sequence). The CDR3 totals 14 residues. V lost 8 bases, J lost 4 bases, and 9 bases stayed unmatched. CDR3 protein: CSPELAGGLETQYF. CDR3 coding DNA: TGCAGTCCCGAATTAGCGGGGGGGCTAGAGACCCAGTACTTC.

The rearrangement joins TRBV10-1 to TRBJ2-7; the match to TRBD1 covers 7 bases. This CDR3 comprises 13 residues. V gave up 6 bases and J gave up 5 bases; unmatched junction bases: 7. The germline V gene encodes CDR1 WNHNN and CDR2 SYGVQD (reference sequence). CDR3 coding DNA: TGCGCCAGCAGCCGACAGGGAATCCACGAGCAGTACTTC. This translates into CASSRQGIHEQYF.

The table lists this clonotype with a few counts. This may stem from a read error, because a much larger clone lies one nucleotide away. The CDR3, as DNA: TGTGCCAGCCTAAGCCGGGGGTCTGGAAGCACCATATATTTT. This sequence encodes CASLSRGSGSTIYF. The V gene is TRBV28, the J gene TRBJ1-3; D is perhaps TRBD1 (5 bases). The CDR3 covers 14 residues. From germline, CDR1 is MDHEN and CDR2 SYDVKM. The full variable domain, completed using reference TRBV28 and TRBJ1-3, is DVKVTQSSRYLVKRTGEKVFLECVQDMDHENMFWYRQDPGLGLRLIYFSYDVKMKEKGDIPEGYSVSREKKERFSLILESASTNQTSMYLCASLSRGSGSTIYFGEGSWLTVV.

V usage is TRBV5-1 and J usage is TRBJ1-5; possible D gene TRBD1, 6 bases. The V end lost 4 bases, the J end lost 7 bases, and 18 bases lay between the germline ends. Germline values: CDR1 SGHRS, CDR2 YFSETQ. This CDR3 spans 15 amino acids. In DNA form, the CDR3 reads TGCGCCAGCAGCCCAGGGGTTGGGGAGGAACAGCCCCAGCATTTT. Translation: CASSPGVGEEQPQHF.

The chain recombines TRBV24-1 with TRBJ1-3; 8 nucleotides line up with TRBD1. This CDR3 spans 19 amino acids. Trimming took 0 bases from V and 3 from J; bases not matched to a gene: 12. Germline CDR1 is KGHDR and CDR2 is SFDVKD. The CDR3, as DNA: TGTGCCACCAGTGATTTGACCCCGTACAGGGGGAGGTTTGGAAACACCATATATTTT. This translates into CATSDLTPYRGRFGNTIYF.

Ten or more counts support this clonotype. The gene calls are TRBV28 and TRBJ1-5, with D unresolved. This CDR3 is built from 12 residues. Germline CDR1 is MDHEN and CDR2 is SYDVKM. V was trimmed by 7 bases and J by 7 bases, leaving 11 bases between them. The CDR3: CASTQTKQPQHF. The DNA of the CDR3 is TGTGCCAGCACCCAAACAAAACAGCCCCAGCATTTT. Full variable domain (missing parts from reference TRBV28 and TRBJ1-5): DVKVTQSSRYLVKRTGEKVFLECVQDMDHENMFWYRQDPGLGLRLIYFSYDVKMKEKGDIPEGYSVSREKKERFSLILESASTNQTSMYLCASTQTKQPQHFGDGTRLSIL.